Sequencing of this T cell receptor (beta chain) was carried out in a study of neurological immune-mediated disorders. Volunteers from a blood bank in Maryland, USA, made up the healthy controls. The sorted libraries were prepared using about a million CD4+ or CD8+ T cells that had themselves been sorted. The CDR3 extends over 14 amino acids. The V gene's germline CDR1 is MNHEY and CDR2 SVGAGI. V was trimmed by 0 bases and J by 6 bases, leaving 9 bases between them. The method for making cDNA was 5'RACE, and it used 10-nucleotide random UMIs. TCRdb re-analysed the 5' RACE reads in MiXCR, keeping a single row per CDR3 protein. The sample contains about 17,000 distinct CDR3 sequences, more than 3% of which appear only once. This clonotype came up many times.

This chain joins TRBV6-5 and TRBJ2-1; tentatively, D is TRBD1 (5 bases). This receptor was identified in a woman in her 40s in good health. The sequenced sample was CD8+ T cells from blood. The CDR3 is CASSYSGQANEQFF. CDR3 coding DNA: TGTGCCAGCAGTTACTCGGGGCAGGCCAATGAGCAGTTCTTC.